The 3 T cell receptor beta chains listed next were all sequenced from one sample in a study of CD8+CD57+ T cells in acquired aplastic anemia. Patients picked for sequencing had shown CD8+CD57+ cell expansion detected by flow cytometry. Using genomic DNA as the template, TCR beta VDJ and CDR3 profiling was carried out. Each CDR3 protein gets one entry after TCRdb re-called the reads with MiXCR. In the table there are around 170,000 distinct CDR3 sequences, roughly 50% of which are singletons. Material for sequencing was sorted CD4+, CD8+, or CD8+CD57+ T cells (not recorded which) from PBMCs. The receptors come from a human donor with aplastic anemia.

CDR3: CASSLNNKNIQYF. CDR3 nucleotides: TGTGCCAGTAGTCTGAACAACAAAAACATTCAGTACTTC. The genes are TRBV19 and TRBJ2-4; D uncertain. The CDR3 is 13 residues long. V lost 5 bases and J 3 bases, leaving 8 bases between the germline ends. Germline V gene data show CDR1 as LNHDA and CDR2 as SQIVND (reference sequence).

This clonotype was counted at least ten times. The chain is built from TRBV24-1 and TRBJ2-2; 10 positions agree with TRBD1. CDR1 KGHDR and CDR2 SFDVKD come from the germline V gene. Trimming removed 0 bases from V and 6 bases from J; junction bases left unmatched: 6. The CDR3 runs to 17 residues. In nucleotides, the CDR3 is TGTGCCACCAGTGATTTGCTGGGACAGGGGAGTTCCGGGGAGCTGTTTTTT. It yields the protein CATSDLLGQGSSGELFF.

This clonotype was seen ten or more times. The chain employs TRBV2 and TRBJ2-7; D possibly matches TRBD1 or TRBD2 (7 bases each). The CDR3 has 15 amino acids. Between the trimmed V and J ends, which lost 7 bases and 1 base, there was a span of 17 bases. Germline CDR1 and CDR2: SNHLY and FYNNEI. CDR3 amino acids: CASTGGGGQSYEQYF. The CDR3 DNA reads TGTGCCAGCACCGGGGGAGGGGGCCAATCCTACGAGCAGTACTTC.